The rows below give T cell receptor beta chains drawn from one sample of a study of blood T cells in healthy people across ages. TCRdb itself ran the 5' RACE reads through MiXCR, one entry per CDR3 protein. The profile shows around 1.1 million distinct CDR3 sequences, 35% to 40% of them singletons. The specimen sequenced was blood. These receptors were taken from a young man in good health. Each CDR3 is given with its conserved first and last residue. D genes are given only for firm matches. Clone size, where shown, is once, few, many, or a class for clones that have expanded.

>TRBJ1-1|NA|TRBV9|NA
CASSAGSGPEAFF
TGTGCCAGCAGCGCCGGGTCAGGGCCTGAAGCTTTCTTT
>TRBJ2-7|NA|TRBV6-6|few
CASSLAQYEQYF
TGTGCCAGCAGCTTGGCTCAATACGAGCAGTACTTC
>TRBJ1-1|NA|TRBV2|few
CARYTGLNTEAFF
TGTGCCAGATATACAGGGCTGAACACTGAAGCTTTCTTT
>TRBJ1-2|NA|TRBV12-3/TRBV12-4|NA
CASSYTFYGYTF
TGTGCCAGCAGTTACACATTCTATGGCTACACCTTC
>TRBJ1-1|NA|TRBV29-1|few
CSVGHEAFF
TGCAGCGTTGGTCATGAAGCTTTCTTT
>TRBJ2-2|TRBD2|TRBV5-5|NA
CASSFLAGGLTGELFF
TGTGCCAGCAGCTTTCTAGCGGGGGGTCTGACCGGGGAGCTGTTTTTT
>TRBJ2-7|TRBD2|TRBV13|NA
CASSLILAGGSSYNEQYF
TGTGCCAGCAGCTTAATTCTAGCGGGGGGCAGCTCCTACAATGAGCAGTACTTC
>TRBJ2-7|TRBD1|TRBV7-3|NA
CAGSLAGGASEQYF
TGTGCCGGCAGCTTAGCAGGGGGCGCATCCGAGCAGTACTTC
>TRBJ2-1|TRBD1|TRBV5-1|NA
CASSSGTASGSEQFF
TGCGCCAGCAGTTCCGGGACAGCCTCGGGGAGTGAGCAGTTCTTC
>TRBJ1-1|NA|TRBV7-2|NA
CASSLDPSEGAFF
TGTGCCAGCAGCTTAGATCCCTCAGAGGGAGCTTTCTTT
>TRBJ2-2|TRBD1|TRBV20-1|few
CSASPGTGYTGELFF
TGCAGTGCCAGCCCCGGGACAGGGTACACTGGGGAGCTGTTTTTT
>TRBJ2-3|NA|TRBV4-1|few
CASSQDAGGDDTQYF
TGCGCCAGCAGCCAAGATGCTGGGGGCGATGATACGCAGTATTTT
>TRBJ2-3|NA|TRBV6-6|NA
CASSRTASSTDTQYF
TGTGCCAGCAGTCGTACTGCCTCTAGCACAGATACGCAGTATTTT
>TRBJ1-5|TRBD1|TRBV29-1|NA
CSVGQPNQPQHF
TGCAGCGTGGGACAGCCGAATCAGCCCCAGCATTTT
>TRBJ2-1|NA|TRBV29-1|many
CSVILTEQFF
TGCAGCGTTATCCTGACAGAGCAGTTCTTC
>TRBJ2-3|NA|TRBV25-1|NA
CASSEYRRREDTQYF
TGTGCCAGCAGTGAATACCGGAGACGAGAGGATACGCAGTATTTT
>TRBJ1-1|NA|TRBV20-1|NA
CSARWRPMNTEAFF
TGCAGTGCTAGATGGCGACCCATGAACACTGAAGCTTTCTTT
>TRBJ1-5|NA|TRBV20-1|few
CSARDPGLINQPQHF
TGCAGTGCTAGAGATCCGGGACTGATTAATCAGCCCCAGCATTTT
>TRBJ2-3|NA|TRBV12-3/TRBV12-4|NA
CASSHLGGAADTQYF
TGTGCCAGCAGCCACCTGGGGGGGGCGGCAGATACGCAGTATTTT
>TRBJ2-7|NA|TRBV12-3/TRBV12-4|NA
CASSLGGGAAEQYF
TGTGCCAGCAGTTTAGGAGGGGGGGCGGCTGAGCAGTACTTC
>TRBJ2-1|NA|TRBV20-1|many
CSATRDYNEQFF
TGCAGTGCTACCCGGGACTACAATGAGCAGTTCTTC
>TRBJ2-2|NA|TRBV4-3|NA
CASSPGTLNTGELFF
TGCGCCAGCAGCCCCGGGACACTGAACACCGGGGAGCTGTTTTTT
>TRBJ1-5|NA|TRBV6-6|NA
CASSYPERRQPQHF
TGTGCCAGCAGTTACCCCGAACGTCGGCAGCCCCAGCATTTT
>TRBJ1-1|NA|TRBV20-1|NA
CSVIGQPNTEAFF
TGCAGTGTTATTGGGCAGCCGAACACTGAAGCTTTCTTT
>TRBJ1-5|NA|TRBV9|NA
CASSAWGQTNQPQHF
TGTGCCAGCAGCGCCTGGGGACAAACCAATCAGCCCCAGCATTTT
>TRBJ1-4|NA|TRBV29-1|NA
CSVPLVGDNEKLFF
TGCAGCGTCCCACTCGTTGGTGATAATGAAAAACTGTTTTTT
>TRBJ1-1|NA|TRBV4-1|NA
CASSQEWQRGAFF
TGCGCCAGCAGCCAAGAATGGCAACGCGGGGCTTTCTTT
>TRBJ2-3|NA|TRBV6-1|few
CAGDVGTDTQYF
TGTGCCGGCGACGTCGGGACAGATACGCAGTATTTT
>TRBJ2-1|TRBD1|TRBV24-1|few
CATSGGTGGYEQFF
TGTGCCACCAGTGGAGGGACAGGGGGCTATGAGCAGTTCTTC
>TRBJ1-3|TRBD1|TRBV5-1|NA
CASSRTGQGDSLSGNTIYF
TGCGCCAGCAGCCGAACGGGACAGGGGGACTCCCTCTCTGGAAACACCATATATTTT
>TRBJ2-1|TRBD2|TRBV14|NA
CASSPLGSGGYNEQFF
TGTGCCAGCAGCCCCCTTGGGAGCGGGGGTTACAATGAGCAGTTCTTC
>TRBJ1-1|NA|TRBV3-1|NA
CASGLEINTEAFF
TGTGCCAGCGGACTCGAAATAAACACTGAAGCTTTCTTT
>TRBJ2-7|NA|TRBV6-2/TRBV6-3|many
CASSPGGTYEQYF
TGTGCCAGCAGCCCAGGGGGGACCTACGAGCAGTACTTC